This TCR beta chain was retrieved from a study of T cell repertoires in cytomegalovirus infection. The wider study: Matching HLA type, along with CMV infection, was indicated by public TCR beta signatures.

V lost 3 bases to trimming and J lost 6 bases, with 15 bases between them. The CDR3 extends over 15 amino acids. Study observations and caveats: CMV-specific TCR beta clonotypes restricted by HLA-C were the ones dominating the ex vivo response. CMV carriers having the relevant HLA were flagged by cumulative public TCR beta family frequency.

With regard to this clonotype: Its antigen remains unidentified.

TCRdb reprocessed the reads with MiXCR, giving one entry per CDR3 protein. The table shows approximately 190,000 distinct CDR3 sequences, with approximately 28% occurring only once. The sequence came from a human donor in good health (CMV status not recorded). Some clones in this sample may be carry-over from other donors' samples. The material sequenced was PBMCs. The V and J genes are TRBV12-3 or TRBV12-4 and TRBJ1-5, with a weak D call TRBD1 (6 bases). CDR3 loop: CASSLGGRGGQPQHF. The CDR3 coding sequence is TGTGCCAGCAGTTTGGGGGGGCGCGGGGGTCAGCCCCAGCATTTT.